Shown below are 25 T cell receptor beta chains from a single sample sequenced in a study of response to subunit inactivated influenza vaccine (dated by TCRdb to 2016 to 2019). The library relied on RT-PCR. Instrument on record: Illumina HiSeq 2500. In-frame beta chains were kept once TCRdb had trimmed the public reads at Q25 with fastp and called clones with MiXCR. CDR3 protein sequences are deduplicated, and each keeps its most common genes and DNA. Present in this sample are about 650,000 distinct CDR3 sequences, roughly 14% of which were seen just once. The top ten hold approximately 10% of the sample. The sample here was PBMCs from blood, taken about 11 days after vaccination. The receptors derive from a man in his forties or fifties who received an inactivated influenza vaccine. Donor details come from another sample of the same person, matched by shared clones.

V gene TRBV5-1 combines with J gene TRBJ2-7; D call uncertain. The CDR3 spans 13 residues. Germline assignment: CDR1 SGHRS and CDR2 YFSETQ. V shed 0 bases and J shed 9 bases, with 13 bases lying between them. CDR3 loop: CASSLELGFGQYF. CDR3 nucleotide sequence: TGCGCCAGCAGCTTGGAACTCGGGTTCGGGCAGTACTTC.

The sample holds a few counts of this clonotype. The gene calls are TRBV3-1 and TRBJ2-1, with TRBD1 as a possible D gene (6 bases). Trimming shortened V by 5 bases and J by 3 bases, and 17 bases separated the two germline ends. Germline values: CDR1 LGHDT, CDR2 YNNKEL (reference sequence). The CDR3 is 16 amino acids. This chain's CDR3 is CASSNELTGNYNEQFF. Here the CDR3 DNA reads TGTGCCAGCAGCAATGAACTTACAGGGAACTACAATGAGCAGTTCTTC.

This clonotype turned up a few times. The rearrangement links TRBV12-3 or TRBV12-4 to TRBJ2-5; no reliable D call. This CDR3 has 15 amino acids. V dropped 6 bases and J dropped 0 bases, with 14 bases sitting between them. CDR3 protein: CASSPVGAHQETQYF. For the CDR3, the DNA is TGTGCCAGCAGCCCCGTCGGCGCGCACCAAGAGACCCAGTACTTC.

The table lists this clonotype with a few counts. The chain combines TRBV11-2 with TRBJ2-3; D is unclear. This CDR3 is built from 16 residues. Germline CDR1 SGHAT, CDR2 FQNNGV. Trimming stripped 2 bases from V and 3 bases from J, with 15 bases between. In DNA, the CDR3 is TGTGCCAGCAGCTTATTCGAGCCTTTAGGGACAGATACGCAGTATTTT. This codes for CASSLFEPLGTDTQYF. Full variable domain (missing parts from reference TRBV11-2 and TRBJ2-3): EAGVAQSPRYKIIEKRQSVAFWCNPISGHATLYWYQQILGQGPKLLIQFQNNGVVDDSQLPKDRFSAERLKGVDSTLKIQPAKLEDSAVYLCASSLFEPLGTDTQYFGPGTRLTVL.

This clonotype was detected only a few times. This sequence joins TRBV28 and TRBJ2-5, with 10 bases identical to TRBD2. The V and J ends lost 1 base and 7 bases, in that order; junction bases with no gene match: 9. Germline CDR1 and CDR2: MDHEN and SYDVKM. The CDR3 is 16 residues long. Here the CDR3 DNA reads TGTGCCAGCAGTTTATTGGCTAGCGGGAGCATGGGGACCCAGTACTTC. Amino acids: CASSLLASGSMGTQYF. Looking up the rest from reference TRBV28 and TRBJ2-5 gives the full variable domain: DVKVTQSSRYLVKRTGEKVFLECVQDMDHENMFWYRQDPGLGLRLIYFSYDVKMKEKGDIPEGYSVSREKKERFSLILESASTNQTSMYLCASSLLASGSMGTQYFGPGTRLLVL.

This clonotype was found a few times. The V gene is TRBV20-1, the J gene TRBJ2-7, with D unresolved. There are 13 residues in the CDR3. Trimming cost V 0 bases and J 3 bases, with 9 bases left between them. Germline assignment: CDR1 DFQATT and CDR2 SNEGSKA (reference sequence). This CDR3 reads CSARDQTDYEQYF. CDR3 DNA: TGCAGTGCTAGAGATCAAACCGACTACGAGCAGTACTTC.

This clonotype came up many times. V gene TRBV9 combines with J gene TRBJ2-7; tentatively, D is TRBD2 (6 bases). CDR1 and CDR2 (germline): SGDLS, YYNGEE. CDR3 length: 14 residues. The V end was cut by 3 bases, the J end by 2 bases, with 12 bases between. CDR3 loop: CASSAASDTYEQYF. In DNA form, the CDR3 reads TGTGCCAGCAGCGCGGCTAGCGATACCTACGAGCAGTACTTC.

The chain carries TRBV5-1 and TRBJ2-7, with 10 bases lining up with TRBD1. The CDR3 length is 16 residues. The J segment lost 0 bases and the V segment lost 4 bases, leaving 7 bases of the junction unmatched. Looked up from germline, CDR1 is SGHRS and CDR2 is YFSETQ. The CDR3 coding sequence is TGCGCCAGCAGCCATAAGACAGGGGGCTACTCCTACGAGCAGTACTTC. Translated: CASSHKTGGYSYEQYF.

This rearrangement joins TRBV7-2 to TRBJ2-1; D remains unclear. CDR1 SGHTA and CDR2 FQGNSA come from the germline V gene. The CDR3 has 17 amino acids. V was pared by 5 bases and J by 2 bases, with 19 bases between. In nucleotides, the CDR3 is TGTGCCAGCAGCCCGGCAGGAGCGAAGGTAGCCTACAATGAGCAGTTCTTC. It codes for CASSPAGAKVAYNEQFF.

On this clonotype itself: A read error may produce the germline difference seen at one junction end. DNA for the CDR3: TGTACCAGCAGCCGACAGGGCTGGACTCAGCCCCAGCATTTT. Translating gives CTSSRQGWTQPQHF. V gene TRBV12-3 or TRBV12-4 combines with J gene TRBJ1-5; 7 bases align to TRBD1. The length of the CDR3 is 14 residues.

This clonotype was picked up many times. This chain links TRBV7-2 with TRBJ1-1; TRBD1 might be the D (5 bases). The ends were cut back, 2 bases at V and 4 bases at J, with 8 bases in the middle. The germline V gene has CDR1 SGHTA and CDR2 FQGNSA. There are 13 residues in the CDR3. CDR3 in amino acids: CASSLWGGTEAFF. The CDR3 DNA follows: TGTGCCAGCAGCTTATGGGGGGGCACTGAAGCTTTCTTT.

In its sample, this clonotype was seen a few times. The rearrangement links TRBV30 to TRBJ2-1; D is uncertain. The germline gives CDR1 GTSNPN, CDR2 SVGIG (reference sequence). Trimming left V 0 bases short and J 8 bases short, with 14 bases between. CDR3 length equals 14 residues. DNA of the CDR3: TGTGCCTGGAGTGTCGATGGCCCCCCAGATGAGCAGTTCTTC. Translation gives CAWSVDGPPDEQFF.

The gene calls are TRBV10-3 and TRBJ2-7; D is perhaps TRBD2 (7 bases). Germline V gene lookup returns CDR1 ENHRY and CDR2 SYGVKD. The CDR3 extends over 15 amino acids. The ends were cut back, 6 bases at V and 5 bases at J, with 20 bases in the middle. In nucleotides, the CDR3 is TGTGCCATCAGATCCAAGGGGGGGAACGTGAACGAGCAGTACTTC. Residues: CAIRSKGGNVNEQYF.

The V call is TRBV2, the J call TRBJ2-1, with D possibly being TRBD1 (5 bases). The CDR3 covers 14 residues. The germline CDR1 and CDR2 sequences are SNHLY and FYNNEI. V was cut by 7 bases and J by 5 bases, with 15 bases left in between. CDR3 nucleotides: TGTGCCAGCACCCCGGACACGTACAACAATGAGCAGTTCTTC. Residues: CASTPDTYNNEQFF.

In its sample, this clonotype was seen many times. The genes are TRBV5-1 and TRBJ2-2, with 12 bases fitting TRBD1. The CDR3 is 17 amino acids. CDR1 is SGHRS, CDR2 YFSETQ, per germline. The V gene end was trimmed by 3 bases and the J gene end by 5 bases; junction bases not matched to a gene: 8. CDR3 sequence reads: CASSSAGTGGPTGELFF. The CDR3, as DNA: TGCGCCAGCAGCTCAGCCGGGACAGGGGGCCCAACCGGGGAGCTGTTTTTT. Full variable domain (rest looked up from reference TRBV5-1 and TRBJ2-2): KAGVTQTPRYLIKTRGQQVTLSCSPISGHRSVSWYQQTPGQGLQFLFEYFSETQRNKGNFPGRFSGRQFSNSRSEMNVSTLELGDSALYLCASSSAGTGGPTGELFFGEGSRLTVL.

This clonotype was observed once. The chain employs TRBV4-3 and TRBJ2-7, with no clear D. Trimming pared 0 bases from V and 4 bases from J, leaving 13 bases between. The germline gives CDR1 LGHNA, CDR2 YSLEER. The CDR3 sequence is 15 residues long. In DNA, the CDR3 is TGCGCCAGCAGCCAAGATCGGGCAATAGGGTACGAGCAGTACTTC. Protein sequence: CASSQDRAIGYEQYF.

This clonotype showed up just a few times. The CDR3 sequence is CASSQDSPYYGYTF. The CDR3 nucleotides read TGTGCCAGCAGCCAAGATTCACCCTACTATGGCTACACCTTC. The rearrangement joins TRBV14 to TRBJ1-2; no clear D gene. Deletions cut 0 bases from V and 3 bases from J, with 8 bases between. The CDR3 loop spans 14 amino acids. Germline V gives CDR1 SGHDN, CDR2 FVKESK.

This clonotype appeared a single time. J is TRBJ2-5 and V is TRBV3-1; D gene uncertain. CDR1 is LGHDT and CDR2 is YNNKEL in the germline V gene (reference sequence). Trimming removed 1 base from V and 0 bases from J, with 9 bases in between. CDR3 length: 15 residues. The CDR3 DNA follows: TGTGCCAGCAGCCAAGGGAGCGACAACCAAGAGACCCAGTACTTC. Protein: CASSQGSDNQETQYF.

This clonotype was seen only a few times. CDR3 sequence (DNA): TGTGCCACCAGCCCCTCGGTGGGTTCTGGGGCCAACGTCCTGACTTTC. Its translation is CATSPSVGSGANVLTF. The V and J genes are TRBV15 and TRBJ2-6, with D uncertain. The CDR3 has 16 amino acids. The germline V gene encodes CDR1 LNHNV and CDR2 YYDKDF (reference sequence). V was clipped by 5 bases and J by 1 base, with 12 bases between them.

This clonotype was counted ten times or more. The CDR3 region is CSARDYEQFF. CDR3 nucleotide sequence: TGCAGTGCTAGAGACTATGAGCAGTTCTTC. The chain employs TRBV20-1 and TRBJ2-1; D gene ambiguous. V lost 0 bases to trimming and J lost 8 bases, with 2 bases between them. Germline lookup yields CDR1 DFQATT and CDR2 SNEGSKA (reference sequence). There are 10 residues in the CDR3.

This clonotype was picked up a small number of times. V usage is TRBV6-5 and J usage is TRBJ2-7; 9 bases are a match to TRBD1. CDR3 size: 16 residues. V dropped 3 bases and J dropped 2; count of bases not matched to a gene: 8. The V gene's germline CDR1 is MNHEY and CDR2 SVGAGI. CDR3 region: CASSYRRTGAAYEQYF. As DNA, the CDR3 is TGTGCCAGCAGTTATCGACGGACAGGGGCCGCCTACGAGCAGTACTTC.

This clonotype came up many times. The chain combines TRBV12-3 or TRBV12-4 with TRBJ2-7; D is possibly TRBD2 (6 bases). The V end was cut by 2 bases, the J end by 3 bases, with 8 bases between. This CDR3 has 13 amino acids. CDR3 nucleotides: TGTGCCAGCAGTTTACGGAGGGGCTACGAGCAGTACTTC. This translates into CASSLRRGYEQYF.

This clonotype has just a few counts. The chain couples TRBV12-3 or TRBV12-4 to TRBJ2-7, with D maybe TRBD1 (6 bases). Trimming took off 4 bases at V and 2 bases at J, with 12 bases between the two ends. The CDR3 has 14 residues. Here the CDR3 reads CASSSRDNTYEQYF. DNA of the CDR3: TGTGCCAGCAGTTCCCGGGACAATACCTACGAGCAGTACTTC.

The sample holds a few counts of this clonotype. V is TRBV7-9 and J is TRBJ2-7, with 8 bases matching TRBD1. Germline-derived CDR1 and CDR2 are SEHNR and FQNEAQ (reference sequence). After removal of 2 bases from V and 3 bases from J, the junction contained 6 bases not matched to a gene. The CDR3 length is 15 residues. The DNA of the CDR3 is TGTGCCAGCAGCTTACAGGGGGCCGGAAACTACGAGCAGTACTTC. It translates to CASSLQGAGNYEQYF.

This chain uses TRBV4-1 with TRBJ2-5; D perhaps matches TRBD1 (5 bases). This CDR3 is built from 17 residues. Germline CDR1 and CDR2: MGHRA and YSYEKL. Trimming stripped 3 bases from V and 7 bases from J, with 24 bases between. CDR3 in DNA: TGCGCCAGCAGCCAGCAGGACAAGGGTCACCCCCCAGGGACCCAGTACTTC. This gives the protein CASSQQDKGHPPGTQYF.